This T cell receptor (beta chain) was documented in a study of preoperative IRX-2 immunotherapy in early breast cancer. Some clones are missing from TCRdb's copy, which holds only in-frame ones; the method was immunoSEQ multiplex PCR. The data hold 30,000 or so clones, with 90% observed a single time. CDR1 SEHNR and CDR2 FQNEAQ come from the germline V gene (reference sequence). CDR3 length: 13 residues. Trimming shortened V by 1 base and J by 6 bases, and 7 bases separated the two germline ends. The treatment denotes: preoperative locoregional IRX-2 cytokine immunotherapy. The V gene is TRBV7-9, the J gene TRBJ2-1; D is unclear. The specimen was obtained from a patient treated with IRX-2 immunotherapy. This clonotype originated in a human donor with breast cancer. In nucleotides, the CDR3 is TGTGCCAGCAGCTTAGATGGTAGCAATGAGCAGTTCTTC. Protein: CASSLDGSNEQFF. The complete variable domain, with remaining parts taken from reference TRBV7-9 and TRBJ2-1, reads DTGVSQNPRHKITKRGQNVTFRCDPISEHNRLYWYRQTLGQGPEFLTYFQNEAQLEKSRLLSDRFSAERPKGSFSTLEIQRTEQGDSAMYLCASSLDGSNEQFFGPGTRLTVL.